Given below is one TCR beta chain in context. Its matching antigen is unknown. Assay: immunoSEQ multiplex PCR; the TCRdb copy retains only in-frame clones and omits some. The sample records 100,000 to 150,000 clones, roughly 90% being singletons. This sample was included in a study of T cell responses to AZD1222 COVID-19 vaccine. As for the study in general: Second-dose timings of about 4 or about 12 weeks were pooled.

General observations from the study: Rises in breadth and depth of Spike-specific TCRs came after two AZD1222 doses. In a largely white British group with more females than males, clonal diversity was possibly underestimated. Every sample of the repertoires postdated the peak T cell response.

This CDR3 contains 17 residues. Germline CDR1 and CDR2: SEHNR and FQNEAQ (reference sequence). The V segment lost 3 bases and the J segment 1 base; nucleotides outside the gene matches: 9. This TCR was recovered from an adult in good health. V usage is TRBV7-9 and J usage is TRBJ1-5, with TRBD1 identical over 7 bases. The sequencing here drew on peripheral blood, taken on day 0 of AZD1222 vaccination. The CDR3 DNA sequence: TGTGCCAGCAGCTTGGGAACCGGGACAGAGAGCAATCAGCCCCAGCATTTT. Amino acids: CASSLGTGTESNQPQHF.